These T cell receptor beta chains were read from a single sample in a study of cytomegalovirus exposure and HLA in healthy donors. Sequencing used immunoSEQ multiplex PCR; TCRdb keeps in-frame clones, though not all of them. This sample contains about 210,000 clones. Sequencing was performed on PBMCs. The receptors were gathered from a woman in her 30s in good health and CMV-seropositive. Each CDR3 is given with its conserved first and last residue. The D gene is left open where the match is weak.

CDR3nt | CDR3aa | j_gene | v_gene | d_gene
TGTGCCAGCACCGCTGGGACAGGGCCCGCCGGAAACACCATATATTTT | CASTAGTGPAGNTIYF | TRBJ1-3 | TRBV5-4 | TRBD1
TGCGCCAGCAGCTCGGGACAGCCCATCTACGAGCAGTACTTC | CASSSGQPIYEQYF | TRBJ2-7 | TRBV5-1 | TRBD1
TGTGCCAGCAGCCCGCGGGGCGCGAACACCGGGGAGCTGTTTTTT | CASSPRGANTGELFF | TRBJ2-2 | TRBV7-2 | .
TGTGCCAGCTCACCCGGACTAGGAGACACAGATACGCAGTATTTT | CASSPGLGDTDTQYF | TRBJ2-3 | TRBV18 | TRBD2
TGTGCCAGTAGTTTGGGCAGTCGCCGAGCCCAGCATTTT | CASSLGSRRAQHF | TRBJ1-5 | TRBV19 | .
TGTGCCTGGAGCGTCGGCAGGGCAGATCAGCCCCAGCATTTT | CAWSVGRADQPQHF | TRBJ1-5 | TRBV30 | .
TGCGCCAGCAGCCCTGACAGGGGCACAGATACGCAGTATTTT | CASSPDRGTDTQYF | TRBJ2-3 | TRBV5-1 | TRBD1
TGCAGCGTGACCATTGCGGGGGTAAACAATGAGCAGTTCTTC | CSVTIAGVNNEQFF | TRBJ2-1 | TRBV29-1 | TRBD2
TGTGCCAGCAGTCAGGGGACGTCCTCCTACGAGCAGTACTTC | CASSQGTSSYEQYF | TRBJ2-7 | TRBV11-2 | .
TGTGCCAGCAGTTTCTTCACTAGAAACACCATATATTTT | CASSFFTRNTIYF | TRBJ1-3 | TRBV27 | .
TGCGCCAGCAGCCAGGCCTTCGGGGACGAGCAGTACTTC | CASSQAFGDEQYF | TRBJ2-7 | TRBV4-3 | .
TGTGCCAGCAGCTCGACAGGGTTTAGCACAGATACGCAGTATTTT | CASSSTGFSTDTQYF | TRBJ2-3 | TRBV7-9 | TRBD1
TGTGCCAGCAGTGCAGGCGCTGGCGGGGGTAGCTCCTACAATGAGCAGTTCTTC | CASSAGAGGGSSYNEQFF | TRBJ2-1 | TRBV6-1 | TRBD2
TGTGCCAGCAGGATTGGCCCCGGGGCGGGGGCCTCCAGGGAGACCCAGTACTTC | CASRIGPGAGASRETQYF | TRBJ2-5 | TRBV11-2 | .
TGTGCCAGCAGTTCTCGGCGGAGGCTGTACGAGCAGTACTTC | CASSSRRRLYEQYF | TRBJ2-7 | TRBV28 | .
TGTGCCAGCAGCCAGAGGGACAGTACTGAAGCTTTCTTT | CASSQRDSTEAFF | TRBJ1-1 | TRBV28 | TRBD1
TGCGCCAGCAGCCCCACCGGACGGGGTCGGAGAATCTACGAGCAGTACTTC | CASSPTGRGRRIYEQYF | TRBJ2-7 | TRBV5-1 | .
TGTGCCAGCTCACCAAGGGAGTTCCACACAGATACGCAGTATTTT | CASSPREFHTDTQYF | TRBJ2-3 | TRBV18 | .
TGCAGTGCTAGAGATCTTGATACGCAGTATTTT | CSARDLDTQYF | TRBJ2-3 | TRBV20-1 | .
TGTGCCAGCATGCTGGCCAGTTATCAGCCCCAGCATTTT | CASMLASYQPQHF | TRBJ1-5 | TRBV5-5 | .
TGTGCCAGCAGTCCAACAGGGAAAAAGGGGCAGCCCCAGCATTTT | CASSPTGKKGQPQHF | TRBJ1-5 | TRBV27 | .
TGTGCCAGCAGTTTGAACAGGTACAATGAGCAGTTCTTC | CASSLNRYNEQFF | TRBJ2-1 | TRBV27 | .
TGCAGTGCTTCTACCGATGAGCAGTTCTTC | CSASTDEQFF | TRBJ2-1 | TRBV20-1 | .
TGTGCCAGCAGACCCGTTGGGAGAGGTCAGCCCCAGCATTTT | CASRPVGRGQPQHF | TRBJ1-5 | TRBV28 | .
TGTGCCAGCACCAGGGGACAGGGCCCTTACGAGCAGTACTTC | CASTRGQGPYEQYF | TRBJ2-7 | TRBV7-9 | TRBD1
TGTGCCAGCAGTTCCGAGACCGGGTTGGATGGCTACACCTTC | CASSSETGLDGYTF | TRBJ1-2 | TRBV6-6 | .
TGTGCCAGCAGTGAAACAGGGAGGGAGTTCTTC | CASSETGREFF | TRBJ2-1 | TRBV2 | .
TGTGCCAGCAGCTTAAACCCACCGGGGACGAACACCGGGGAGCTGTTTTTT | CASSLNPPGTNTGELFF | TRBJ2-2 | TRBV7-2 | .
TGTGCCAGCACCCTAATAAGAGATGAGCAGTTCTTC | CASTLIRDEQFF | TRBJ2-1 | TRBV2 | .
TGTGCCAGCAGCTTAGTAGCGGGTGGGTGGGGATTACCGGAGACCCAGTACTTC | CASSLVAGGWGLPETQYF | TRBJ2-5 | TRBV7-2 | TRBD2
TGTGCCAGCTCACCACAGGGGGCGCGGGACACTGAAGCTTTCTTT | CASSPQGARDTEAFF | TRBJ1-1 | TRBV18 | TRBD1
TGCGCCAGCAGCTCGACAGGCCGCTACTACGAGCAGTACTTC | CASSSTGRYYEQYF | TRBJ2-7 | TRBV6-1 | .
TGTGCCAGCAGCCTCTACACAGATACGCAGTATTTT | CASSLYTDTQYF | TRBJ2-3 | TRBV5-5 | .
TGTGCCAGCAGCTTAATTAGCAGTAGCACAGATACGCAGTATTTT | CASSLISSSTDTQYF | TRBJ2-3 | TRBV7-9 | .
TGTGCCAGCTCACCACCGACTGACTCTGGAAACACCATATATTTT | CASSPPTDSGNTIYF | TRBJ1-3 | TRBV18 | .
TGCGCCAGCAGCCTTGATCAAACAGGGTACGGGACCCAGTACTTC | CASSLDQTGYGTQYF | TRBJ2-5 | TRBV5-1 | .
TGTGCCAGCACCCTCATGTGGACTGGCTCCTACGAGCAGTACTTC | CASTLMWTGSYEQYF | TRBJ2-7 | TRBV5-6 | .
TGTGCCAGTACGACAGGGGATCAGCCCCAGCATTTT | CASTTGDQPQHF | TRBJ1-5 | TRBV6-5 | TRBD1
TGTGCCAGCAGTCCCGGGACTAGCAACTACAATGAGCAGTTCTTC | CASSPGTSNYNEQFF | TRBJ2-1 | TRBV27 | TRBD2
TGTGCCAGCAGCTCCGGACTAGCGGTGCACAATGAGCAGTTCTTC | CASSSGLAVHNEQFF | TRBJ2-1 | TRBV5-8 | TRBD2
TGTGCCAGCACGGAAAAAGTCCTAGCGGAGCAGTTCTTC | CASTEKVLAEQFF | TRBJ2-1 | TRBV2 | .
TGTGCCAGCAGTGTGGACAGGAACGAGCAGTACTTC | CASSVDRNEQYF | TRBJ2-7 | TRBV2 | TRBD1
TGTGCCAGTAGTATAGAGTTTGGGGGAGGGCAGTACTTC | CASSIEFGGGQYF | TRBJ2-7 | TRBV19 | .
TGTGCCAGTTCAGGGGTCCACAATCAGCCCCAGCATTTT | CASSGVHNQPQHF | TRBJ1-5 | TRBV19 | .